This T cell receptor beta chain emerged from a study of blood T cells in healthy people across ages. Each donor gave around 9.3 milliliters of peripheral blood. A word on this clonotype: Its cognate antigen is unknown.

Sample-barcoded 5' priming and a J-beta primer mix drove a second PCR of roughly 6 to 12 cycles. One entry per CDR3 protein results from TCRdb running MiXCR on the 5' RACE reads. Seen here are about 1.8 million distinct CDR3 sequences, roughly 50% observed once, and the top ten hold roughly 2%. This CDR3 is 16 amino acids long. The germline V gene has CDR1 LGHNA and CDR2 YSLEER. Study-level results: With naive T cell percentage, TCR beta diversity showed a strong correlation.

The gene calls are TRBV4-3 and TRBJ2-4; D possibly corresponds to TRBD2 (7 bases). The J call may be incorrect, as the DNA end agrees better with TRBJ2-7. The sequenced sample consisted of blood. The sequence derives from a woman in her thirties or forties in good health. The CDR3 spells CASSQAAAGATYEQYF. CDR3 nucleotide sequence: TGCGCCAGCAGCCAAGCAGCGGCGGGGGCAACCTACGAGCAGTACTTC.